The 11 T cell receptor beta chains reported below all come from one sample, sequenced in a study of blood T cell repertoires in COVID-19. Only in-frame clones appear in the TCRdb table, and some are missing; sequencing was by immunoSEQ multiplex PCR. In the table there are tens of thousands of clones, around 93% of which are singletons. Input material: peripheral blood. All receptors derive from a human donor with active COVID-19. The donor label of this sample is uncertain.

The CDR3 coding sequence is TGCGCCAGCAGTGAGTGGAGGCAGCGGACCGGGGAGCTGTTTTTT. Its protein is CASSEWRQRTGELFF. This chain links TRBV10-1 with TRBJ2-2; maybe TRBD2 (5 bases). The V end was cut by 1 base, the J end by 5 bases, with 11 bases between. Germline CDR1 WNHNN, CDR2 SYGVQD (reference sequence). The length of the CDR3 is 15 residues.

V and J are TRBV4-2 and TRBJ2-1, with 7 bases fitting TRBD2. Germline V gene sequence: CDR1 LGHNA, CDR2 YNFKEQ. V trimming: 0 bases; J trimming: 3 bases; junction bases outside the gene matches: 11. The CDR3 runs 18 residues. The CDR3 coding sequence is TGTGCCAGCAGCCAAGATCCCGCAGCGGGACGGATCTACAATGAGCAGTTCTTC. It is translated as CASSQDPAAGRIYNEQFF.

The J gene is TRBJ2-3, the V gene TRBV3-1 (or the pseudogene TRBV3-2), with a possible D match to TRBD2 (7 bases). This CDR3 has 15 amino acids. With 5 bases removed from V and 0 bases from J, the gap between germline ends came to 12 bases. The germline V gene has CDR1 LGHDT and CDR2 YNNKEL (reference sequence). The CDR3 reads CASSRGGASTDTQYF. DNA of the CDR3: TGTGCCAGCAGCAGGGGGGGGGCCAGCACAGATACGCAGTATTTT.

Concerning this clone itself: Different DNA sequences within this sample yield the same CDR3. V usage is TRBV4-1 and J usage is TRBJ2-4, with 7 bases identical to TRBD1. CDR3 length: 17 residues. J was trimmed by 0 bases and V by 3 bases; bases with no gene match: 8. Germline V gene sequence: CDR1 MGHRA, CDR2 YSYEKL. The CDR3 is CASSQRQGLLAKNIQYF. As DNA, the CDR3 is TGCGCCAGCAGCCAGAGACAGGGATTGCTAGCCAAAAACATTCAGTACTTC.

This sequence joins TRBV4-1 and TRBJ2-7; 11 bases fit TRBD2. V gave up 0 bases and J gave up 4 bases; unmatched junction bases: 11. CDR1 is MGHRA, CDR2 YSYEKL, per germline. The CDR3 length is 18 residues. For the CDR3, the DNA is TGCGCCAGCAGCCAAGAACTGAATAGCGGGGGGGCTACGTACGAGCAGTACTTC. Translating it yields CASSQELNSGGATYEQYF.

The chain joins TRBV7-2 to TRBJ2-4; a possible D gene is TRBD2 (5 bases). The CDR3 is 16 amino acids. V was clipped by 6 bases and J by 0 bases, with 15 bases between them. CDR1 is SGHTA, CDR2 FQGNSA, per germline. The CDR3, as DNA: TGTGCCAGCAGGAGGTGGGAGCCCTTAGCCAAAAACATTCAGTACTTC. It encodes CASRRWEPLAKNIQYF.

The V and J genes are TRBV6-5 and TRBJ1-5, with TRBD1 identical over 7 bases. The ends lost 8 bases at V and 9 bases at J; junction bases unmatched: 13. The CDR3 contains 14 residues. Germline V gene data show CDR1 as MNHEY and CDR2 as SVGAGI. The CDR3 DNA is TGTGCCAGCGGACAGGCCTCCGGCGATCGGCCCCAGCATTTT. This translates into CASGQASGDRPQHF.

The V gene is TRBV11-3, the J gene TRBJ2-7; D gene unclear. Germline V gives CDR1 SGHNT, CDR2 YENEEA. The CDR3 sequence is 13 residues long. Trimming took off 5 bases at V and 5 bases at J, with 13 bases between the two ends. The DNA of the CDR3 is TGTGCCAGCAGCATTGGAGCTTGGGACGAGCAGTACTTC. Protein sequence: CASSIGAWDEQYF.

V usage is TRBV28 and J usage is TRBJ1-2; possibly TRBD1 for D (5 bases). The germline V gene encodes CDR1 MDHEN and CDR2 SYDVKM. V lost 1 base to trimming and J lost 5 bases, with 11 bases between them. The CDR3 runs 14 residues. The CDR3 spells CASSLSPDSYGYTF. In DNA form, the CDR3 reads TGTGCCAGCAGTTTATCTCCCGACAGTTATGGCTACACCTTC.

The chain employs TRBV6-6 and TRBJ2-3; 14 bases align to TRBD2. Germline values: CDR1 MNHNY, CDR2 SVGAGI (reference sequence). The V gene end was trimmed by 6 bases and the J gene end by 7 bases; junction bases not matched to a gene: 15. The CDR3 has 18 amino acids. The CDR3 is CASRRVGTSGGGGNTQYF. CDR3 nucleotides: TGTGCCAGCAGACGAGTAGGGACTAGCGGGGGTGGAGGAAATACGCAGTATTTT.

CDR3 region: CASSGSSVGLGVGETQYF. CDR3 nucleotide sequence: TGTGCCAGCAGTGGCTCCTCGGTCGGTCTAGGGGTAGGGGAGACCCAGTACTTC. This rearrangement joins TRBV6-1 to TRBJ2-5, with TRBD1 as a possible D gene (5 bases). There are 18 residues in the CDR3. Deletions cut 4 bases from V and 5 bases from J, with 26 bases between. CDR1 MNHNS and CDR2 SASEGT come from the germline V gene.